This TCR beta chain was captured in a study of blood T cell repertoires in COVID-19. The V and J ends lost 5 bases and 8 bases, in that order; junction bases with no gene match: 5. CDR1 and CDR2 (germline): LNHDA, SQIVND (reference sequence). CDR3 length equals 12 residues. Generated by immunoSEQ multiplex PCR, the TCRdb table keeps only in-frame clones and is missing some. The repertoire consists of about 74,000 clones, with roughly 88% occurring once and the leading ten covering less than 2%. Sequenced sample: peripheral blood. J is TRBJ1-2 and V is TRBV19, with 7 bases matching TRBD1. The clonotype was recovered from an elderly woman with active or convalescent COVID-19. The CDR3 DNA follows: TGTGCCAGTAGTCTTACAGGGGACGGCTACACCTTC. Its translation is CASSLTGDGYTF.